This T cell receptor beta chain was identified in a study of OX40 agonist ivuxolimab in advanced cancers. Study-level information: Treatment of patients was with ivuxolimab, an agonistic anti-OX40 (CD134) antibody. Patients in dose escalation had liver, melanoma, kidney or head and neck cancers. Participants could have had prior anti-PD-1, anti-PD-L1 or anti-CTLA-4 therapy, and approximately 40% had some.

CDR1 is LNHDA, CDR2 SQIVND, per germline (reference sequence). The CDR3 contains 15 residues. V shed 3 bases and J shed 2 bases, with 14 bases lying between them. As regards this clone: Its antigen is not known.

Study findings and constraints: CD8+ T cells averaged more expanded clones than CD4+.

Produced via immunoSEQ multiplex PCR; TCRdb's table is partial and in-frame only. The sample includes roughly 58,000 clones, about 85% of them seen just once. The sequence derives from an adult with an advanced solid tumor such as melanoma, head and neck, liver or kidney cancer. The input for sequencing was CD4+ or CD8+ T cells sorted from blood, taken in a trial of the OX40 agonist ivuxolimab. This sequence joins TRBV19 and TRBJ2-7; D not certain. CDR3 in amino acids: CASSMWQAFTYEQYF. CDR3 bases: TGTGCCAGTAGTATGTGGCAGGCCTTTACCTACGAGCAGTACTTC.